The 22 T cell receptor beta chains given below trace back to one sample, sequenced in a study of blood T cell repertoires in COVID-19. Clones were read by immunoSEQ multiplex PCR, and TCRdb kept only the in-frame ones, dropping some. This table holds over 50,000 clones, 88% found once. Sequenced sample: peripheral blood. The receptors were sampled from a human donor in a cohort sampled during active COVID-19.

The chain recombines TRBV15 with TRBJ1-1; D is perhaps TRBD1 (5 bases). This CDR3 is 16 amino acids long. The germline V gene encodes CDR1 LNHNV and CDR2 YYDKDF (reference sequence). Between the trimmed V and J ends, which lost 1 base and 10 bases, there was a span of 22 bases. For the CDR3, the DNA is TGTGCCACCAGCAGAGGATCGCTTACAGGCCTCCGCGGAGCTTTCTTT. Its translation is CATSRGSLTGLRGAFF.

The rearrangement uses TRBV11-1 and TRBJ2-1; 8 nucleotides agree with TRBD2. The junction had 9 bases not matched to a gene; V was cut back by 5 bases and J by 6 bases. There are 15 residues in the CDR3. Germline lookup yields CDR1 SGHAT and CDR2 FQDESV (reference sequence). The CDR3 spells CASSLNGLAGNEQFF. In DNA, the CDR3 is TGTGCCAGCAGCCTCAACGGACTAGCCGGCAATGAGCAGTTCTTC.

This chain links TRBV20-1 with TRBJ1-5, with TRBD1 matching over 7 bases. V trimming: 3 bases; J trimming: 9 bases; junction bases outside the gene matches: 11. From germline, CDR1 is DFQATT and CDR2 SNEGSKA (reference sequence). This CDR3 spans 14 amino acids. The CDR3 spells CSASEPGGFRPQHF. The CDR3, as DNA: TGCAGTGCTAGTGAGCCAGGGGGGTTTCGGCCCCAGCATTTT.

V and J are TRBV7-9 and TRBJ1-2, with 12 bases aligning to TRBD1. CDR1 SEHNR and CDR2 FQNEAQ come from the germline V gene (reference sequence). The CDR3 is 14 residues long. V trimming: 3 bases; J trimming: 7 bases; junction bases outside the gene matches: 3. The DNA for the CDR3 is TGTGCCAGCAGCTTGGGACAGGGGGCCATTGGCTACACCTTC. Residues: CASSLGQGAIGYTF.

This chain uses TRBV12-3 or TRBV12-4 with TRBJ2-7, with D possibly being TRBD1 (6 bases). The V gene lost 5 bases and the J gene lost 2 bases, with 10 bases spanning the gap. The CDR3 contains 13 residues. CDR3 loop: CASSRWDTYEQYF. The CDR3 coding sequence is TGTGCCAGCAGTAGGTGGGACACCTACGAGCAGTACTTC.

The rearrangement uses TRBV15 and TRBJ1-1; no definite D call. The CDR3 covers 13 residues. Germline-derived CDR1 and CDR2 are LNHNV and YYDKDF (reference sequence). V dropped 5 bases and J dropped 2 bases, with 9 bases sitting between them. The CDR3, as DNA: TGTGCCACCAGCGGACGGGGAAACACTGAAGCTTTCTTT. Residues: CATSGRGNTEAFF.

The V and J genes are TRBV5-5 and TRBJ2-1; D unresolved. The CDR3 loop spans 16 amino acids. Germline V CDR1 and CDR2: SGHKS, YYEKEE (reference sequence). The ends were cut back, 1 base at V and 7 bases at J, with 18 bases in the middle. The CDR3 sequence is CASSLLGSPRLNEQFF. The CDR3 DNA reads as TGTGCCAGCAGCTTGTTAGGTTCTCCGAGACTTAATGAGCAGTTCTTC.

The chain is built from TRBV6-2 or TRBV6-3 and TRBJ2-5; TRBD1 might be the D (6 bases). V lost 3 bases and J 1 base, leaving 15 bases between the germline ends. CDR3 length equals 16 residues. CDR1 is MNHEY, CDR2 SVGEGT, per germline. The CDR3 is CASSYSPGQLQETQYF. The CDR3 DNA reads as TGTGCCAGCAGTTATTCCCCGGGACAACTCCAAGAGACCCAGTACTTC.

The rearrangement joins TRBV6-2 or TRBV6-3 to TRBJ1-2; D not resolved. The CDR3 loop spans 16 amino acids. V lost 0 bases, J lost 8 bases, and 19 bases lay in between. CDR1 and CDR2 from the germline V gene are MNHEY and SVGEGT. CDR3 amino acids: CASSYSSRKPPGGYTF. The CDR3 DNA reads TGTGCCAGCAGTTACTCGAGTCGTAAGCCCCCGGGAGGCTACACCTTC.

CDR3 sequence (DNA): TGTGCCAGCAGTGACTACTCTGGAAACACCATATATTTT. Amino acid sequence: CASSDYSGNTIYF. This chain uses TRBV12-3 or TRBV12-4 with TRBJ1-3, with D unclear. Trimming removed 5 bases at V and 0 bases at J, with 5 bases between. The CDR3 is 13 residues long.

The rearrangement uses TRBV2 and TRBJ1-5; a possible D gene is TRBD1 (6 bases). Germline CDR1 and CDR2: SNHLY and FYNNEI. CDR3 length: 14 residues. Trimming stripped 8 bases from V and 6 bases from J, with 17 bases between. The CDR3 region has the DNA TGTGCCAGCTCTGCACAGGGCGCCTCTCAGCCCCAGCATTTT. Its translation: CASSAQGASQPQHF.

This sequence joins TRBV7-9 and TRBJ1-3, with TRBD1 as a possible D gene (5 bases). CDR1 is SEHNR, CDR2 FQNEAQ, per germline (reference sequence). The V gene lost 0 bases and the J gene lost 0 bases, with 12 bases spanning the gap. The CDR3 contains 17 residues. CDR3 sequence (DNA): TGTGCCAGCAGCTTAGCCCGACAGTCAATCTCTGGAAACACCATATATTTT. It encodes CASSLARQSISGNTIYF.

The gene calls are TRBV30 and TRBJ1-5; TRBD1 is a possible D gene (6 bases). CDR1 is GTSNPN and CDR2 is SVGIG in the germline V gene (reference sequence). With 3 bases removed from V and 6 bases from J, the gap between germline ends came to 9 bases. CDR3 length: 12 residues. The CDR3, as DNA: TGTGCCTGGAGCGCAGGGGCTCAGCCCCAGCATTTT. It is translated as CAWSAGAQPQHF.

The chain joins TRBV5-8 to TRBJ2-7; 9 bases align to TRBD1. The CDR3 length is 17 residues. The V gene end was trimmed by 3 bases and the J gene end by 2 bases; junction bases not matched to a gene: 12. Germline V gene lookup returns CDR1 SGHTS and CDR2 YDEGEE. The CDR3 sequence is CASSSQFGGQGPYEQYF. In nucleotides, the CDR3 is TGTGCCAGCAGCTCCCAGTTTGGGGGACAGGGACCCTACGAGCAGTACTTC. The variable domain in full, completed from reference TRBV5-8 and TRBJ2-7, reads EAGVTQSPTHLIKTRGQQATLRCSPISGHTSVYWYQQALGLGLQFLLWYDEGEERNRGNFPPRFSGRQFPNYSSELNVNALELEDSALYLCASSSQFGGQGPYEQYFGPGTRLTVT.

V is TRBV13 and J is TRBJ2-1; TRBD2 agrees at 14 bases. The CDR3 has 17 amino acids. Germline V gene lookup returns CDR1 PRHDT and CDR2 FYEKMQ (reference sequence). With 3 bases clipped from V and 5 bases from J, the junction kept 6 bases outside the gene matches. CDR3 DNA: TGTGCCAGCAGCTTCTACGCGGGACTAGCGGGAGACAATGAGCAGTTCTTC. Translating it yields CASSFYAGLAGDNEQFF.

The V call is TRBV6-5, the J call TRBJ2-1; 7 bases are a match to TRBD1. CDR3 length equals 13 residues. The V gene's germline CDR1 is MNHEY and CDR2 SVGAGI. Trimming at V came to 4 bases and at J to 4 bases, leaving 1 base not matched to a gene. CDR3 sequence: CASSSQGYNEQFF. CDR3 in DNA: TGTGCCAGCAGTTCACAGGGGTACAATGAGCAGTTCTTC.

The rearrangement joins TRBV10-2 to TRBJ2-1, with 8 nucleotides matching TRBD2. The CDR3 runs to 13 residues. J lost 5 bases, V lost 6 bases, and 3 bases had no gene match. Germline V gene data show CDR1 as WSHSY and CDR2 as SAAADI. The DNA for the CDR3 is TGCGCCAGCAGACGACTAGCGAACAATGAGCAGTTCTTC. This sequence encodes CASRRLANNEQFF.

CDR3 protein: CASSLVFSGTSTGELFF. The CDR3 nucleotides read TGTGCCAGCAGCTTGGTTTTTAGCGGGACCAGCACCGGGGAGCTGTTTTTT. V is TRBV5-8 and J is TRBJ2-2; 8 bases are shared with TRBD2. The CDR3 sequence is 17 residues long. The V segment lost 0 bases and the J segment 4 bases; nucleotides outside the gene matches: 8. CDR1 is SGHTS, CDR2 YDEGEE, per germline.

The rearrangement uses TRBV7-9 and TRBJ1-2, with D unresolved. Germline CDR1 is SEHNR and CDR2 is FQNEAQ (reference sequence). This CDR3 has 15 amino acids. V shed 1 base and J shed 4 bases, with 13 bases lying between them. Here the CDR3 reads CASSLGAASTYGYTF. CDR3 DNA sequence: TGTGCCAGCAGCTTAGGAGCCGCATCCACCTATGGCTACACCTTC. Looking up the rest from reference TRBV7-9 and TRBJ1-2 gives the full variable domain: DTGVSQNPRHKITKRGQNVTFRCDPISEHNRLYWYRQTLGQGPEFLTYFQNEAQLEKSRLLSDRFSAERPKGSFSTLEIQRTEQGDSAMYLCASSLGAASTYGYTFGSGTRLTVV.

The V call is TRBV3-1 (or the pseudogene TRBV3-2), the J call TRBJ2-7; the D gene is possibly TRBD1 (6 bases). The CDR3 contains 15 residues. From germline, CDR1 is LGHDT and CDR2 YNNKEL (reference sequence). Trimming removed 0 bases from V and 7 bases from J, with 16 bases in between. DNA of the CDR3: TGTGCCAGCAGCCAAGATGGGGGCCGGGTTAGGGAGCAGTACTTC. Amino acid sequence: CASSQDGGRVREQYF.

This chain connects TRBV7-2 to TRBJ2-5, with 7 bases matching TRBD1. This CDR3 comprises 13 residues. The V gene end was trimmed by 8 bases and the J gene end by 5 bases; junction bases not matched to a gene: 8. Germline V gives CDR1 SGHTA, CDR2 FQGNSA. CDR3 nucleotides: TGTGCCAGCTTGAGGGACAGTCGGGAGACCCAGTACTTC. Its translation: CASLRDSRETQYF.

The DNA of the CDR3 is TGTGCCAGCAGTTTAGAAGGGGGTTACGAGCAGTACTTC. Its translation is CASSLEGGYEQYF. V is TRBV12-3 or TRBV12-4 and J is TRBJ2-7, with D tentatively TRBD1 (6 bases). Trimming cost V 1 base and J 4 bases, with 8 bases left between them. The CDR3 length is 13 residues.